The sequence of this TCR beta chain was determined in a study of cytomegalovirus exposure and HLA in healthy donors. Whole-study results and caveats: The study designated 160 or so TCR beta chains cytomegalovirus-associated.

Note on this clone: The antigen is not known.

This CDR3 is 15 amino acids long. Trimming removed 1 base from V and 5 bases from J; junction bases left unmatched: 5. Germline CDR1 and CDR2: MGHRA and YSYEKL. The protocol was immunoSEQ multiplex PCR, while the TCRdb copy is restricted to in-frame clones and leaves out a portion. The sample lists hundreds of thousands of clones; about nine tenths were seen once. The chain employs TRBV4-1 and TRBJ2-5; 9 bases agree with TRBD2. This TCR came from a woman between 18 and 29 years old in good health and CMV-seronegative. The sequenced sample consisted of PBMCs. As DNA, the CDR3 is TGCGCCAGCAGCCAAGTCCCTAGCGGGATGGAGACCCAGTACTTC. Translated: CASSQVPSGMETQYF.